Given below is one T cell receptor beta chain in context. The data belong to a study of blood T cell repertoires in COVID-19. Study-wide context: COVID-19 samples, acute and convalescent, were from the United States, Italy and Spain. T cells, B-cell-depleted T cells, or PBMCs provided the cDNA or gDNA that served as material.

The ends lost 3 bases at V and 0 bases at J; junction bases unmatched: 8. There are 18 residues in the CDR3. Germline V lookup: CDR1 SQVTM, CDR2 ANQGSEA. Per the study methods: Amplifying reference gene primers gave estimates of nucleated cell counts. Profiling relied on immunoSEQ multiplex PCR, and the TCRdb table lists in-frame clones only, not all of them. That table is the source of V, J and clone size, and D and trimming were worked out from the DNA. The data hold around 150,000 clones, with approximately 90% observed a single time. The sample comprised peripheral blood. The clonotype originates from a woman aged 60-75 years with active or convalescent COVID-19. The V call is TRBV29-1, the J call TRBJ2-1; TRBD2 aligns across 13 bases. The CDR3 spells CSVEGTSGALSSYNEQFF. The CDR3 DNA is TGCAGCGTTGAGGGGACTAGCGGGGCCCTAAGCTCCTACAATGAGCAGTTCTTC.